The 7 T cell receptor beta chains listed next were all sequenced from one sample in a study of blood T cell repertoires in COVID-19. Method: immunoSEQ multiplex PCR; TCRdb's copy keeps in-frame clones and lacks some. The sample includes about 96,000 clones, over 70% of them seen just once. Input material: peripheral blood. Receptor source: a man aged 45-65 years who had recovered from COVID-19.

This chain joins TRBV27 and TRBJ1-1; D is perhaps TRBD1 (6 bases). The V and J ends lost 4 bases and 7 bases respectively, with 22 bases between them. Germline loops: CDR1 MNHEY, CDR2 SMNVEV (reference sequence). CDR3 length: 16 residues. The CDR3 coding sequence is TGTGCCAGCAGTTCCCGGACTCCCCCAGGGGATCATGAAGCTTTCTTT. Protein sequence: CASSSRTPPGDHEAFF.

The chain links TRBV19 to TRBJ2-2; D remains unclear. The CDR3 length is 14 residues. Trimming removed 2 bases from V and 1 base from J, with 5 bases in between. Germline CDR1 LNHDA, CDR2 SQIVND (reference sequence). The CDR3 loop is CASSIYRNTGELFF. The CDR3 DNA is TGTGCCAGTAGTATATACAGGAACACCGGGGAGCTGTTTTTT.

The rearrangement links TRBV18 to TRBJ2-1; 7 bases align to TRBD2. This CDR3 comprises 16 residues. Germline CDR1 reads KGHSH; CDR2 reads LQKENI. V lost 0 bases to trimming and J lost 3 bases; unmatched junction nucleotides: 5. CDR3 bases: TGTGCCAGCTCACCACCGGGAGGGAGCTACTACAATGAGCAGTTCTTC. As protein: CASSPPGGSYYNEQFF.

The chain links TRBV7-6 to TRBJ2-2; D is possibly TRBD1 (5 bases). V was shortened by 3 bases and J by 4 bases, with 15 bases between the two germline ends. Germline assignment: CDR1 SGHVS and CDR2 FNYEAQ. This CDR3 spans 16 amino acids. CDR3 nucleotides: TGTGCCAGCAGCTTGACAGCCGCGTCGGGCACCGGGGAGCTGTTTTTT. Its protein is CASSLTAASGTGELFF.

The chain joins TRBV12-3 or TRBV12-4 to TRBJ1-1; D ambiguous. Trimming pared 3 bases from V and 6 bases from J, leaving 8 bases between. This CDR3 is 12 amino acids long. The CDR3 protein is CASSFRGAEAFF. In DNA form, the CDR3 reads TGTGCCAGCAGTTTCCGGGGTGCTGAAGCTTTCTTT.

The chain couples TRBV28 to TRBJ2-2; D is perhaps TRBD2 (7 bases). Trimming pared 10 bases from V and 5 bases from J, leaving 17 bases between. Looked up from germline, CDR1 is MDHEN and CDR2 is SYDVKM. This CDR3 comprises 14 residues. CDR3 sequence reads: CATHLGGRTGELFF. In DNA form, the CDR3 reads TGTGCCACCCATTTGGGGGGGCGAACCGGGGAGCTGTTTTTT.

V is TRBV9 and J is TRBJ2-1, with 10 bases aligning to TRBD2. This CDR3 spans 19 amino acids. J was trimmed by 2 bases and V by 4 bases; bases with no gene match: 15. The germline CDR1 and CDR2 sequences are SGDLS and YYNGEE. The CDR3 bases are TGTGCCAGCAGCCTTGCCCGAGTTGGTAGCGGGAGGACCTACAATGAGCAGTTCTTC. It yields the protein CASSLARVGSGRTYNEQFF.